This T cell receptor (beta chain) was captured in a study of vaccination effects on CD4 cells after COVID-19. Study overall: Every well got a few million PBMC, which were grown with around 10 IU/ml IL-2 and about 10 ug/ml peptides. General study findings and limits: Infection- and vaccine-induced clones contracted markedly late after vaccination.

As for this clone: The target antigen is unknown.

Assay: immunoSEQ multiplex PCR; the TCRdb copy retains only in-frame clones and omits some. The table has approximately 31,000 clones, about 70% seen once; the top ten hold around 3.8%. CD4+ T cell isolation took place after approximately 11 days of culture. Cells had half their medium changed to IL-2 medium on days 3 and 7. The length of the CDR3 is 16 residues. Germline loops: CDR1 MNHNS, CDR2 SASEGT. V lost 4 bases, J lost 6 bases, and 7 bases stayed unmatched. The genes are TRBV6-1 and TRBJ2-2; 11 nucleotides align to TRBD2. The source was CD4+ T cells from PBMCs cultured without peptide, collected before COVID-19 vaccination. The TCR was taken from a human donor who received a COVID-19 vaccine. CDR3 sequence (DNA): TGTGCCAGCAGTGTATTTAGCGGGGGGGAACCCGGGGAGCTGTTTTTT. This translates into CASSVFSGGEPGELFF.